These T cell receptor beta chains were read from a single sample in a study of T-cell reconstitution after alpha-beta-depleted transplantation in children. MiXCR, applied by TCRdb to the PCR reads, yields one record per CDR3 protein. Of fewer than 250,000 distinct CDR3 sequences detected, around 7.5% appear once; the ten largest clones hold approximately 6.3%. Here the sequenced sample was PBMCs, mostly from graft donor cells, taken 180 days after TCRalphabeta/CD19-depleted stem cell transplant. The source is a male patient aged 10 to 17 who had a stem cell transplant for acute lymphoblastic leukemia, so the T cells may come from the graft donor. Each CDR3 is given with its conserved first and last residue. Fields, in order: V gene, clone size, D gene, CDR3 length, J gene, CDR3 protein, CDR3 DNA. D genes are given only for firm matches. Clone sizes are given selectively: once, few, many, or a class where the clone is expanded.

>TRBV28|many|TRBD2|16|TRBJ2-2
CASSPLTSGHTGELFF
TGTGCCAGCAGTCCCCTGACTAGCGGCCACACCGGGGAGCTGTTTTTT
>TRBV25-1|many|TRBD1|16|TRBJ1-5
CASSGPGRGLGQPQHF
TGTGCCAGCAGTGGTCCCGGAAGGGGGCTAGGTCAGCCCCAGCATTTT
>TRBV2|many|TRBD1|15|TRBJ1-1
CASSVDRARGTEAFF
TGTGCCAGCAGCGTGGACAGGGCTAGGGGCACTGAAGCTTTCTTT
>TRBV6-5|many|-|11|TRBJ2-1
CASSYRREQFF
TGTGCCAGCAGTTACCGGCGTGAGCAGTTCTTC
>TRBV6-2/TRBV6-3|many|TRBD1|14|TRBJ2-2
CASSYGATGVRLFF
TGTGCCAGCAGTTACGGGGCGACAGGGGTGAGGCTGTTTTTT
>TRBV12-3/TRBV12-4|many|-|15|TRBJ2-4
CASSLGARLENIQYF
TGTGCCAGCAGTTTGGGGGCGCGATTGGAAAACATTCAGTACTTC
>TRBV6-1|few|-|14|TRBJ1-2
CASKPGGRTDGYTF
TGTGCCAGCAAGCCCGGGGGTCGCACCGATGGCTACACCTTC
>TRBV5-6|many|-|13|TRBJ2-5
CASNVYLSETQYF
TGTGCCAGCAACGTTTACCTTAGCGAGACCCAGTACTTC
>TRBV3-1|-|-|15|TRBJ1-1
CASRGKWGVNTEAFF
TGTGCCAGCCGCGGGAAGTGGGGGGTGAACACTGAAGCTTTCTTT
>TRBV3-1|many|TRBD2|17|TRBJ2-1
CASSQGLAGANYNEQFF
TGTGCCAGCAGCCAAGGACTAGCGGGGGCCAACTACAATGAGCAGTTCTTC
>TRBV24-1|many|-|15|TRBJ2-2
CATSDSGTLTGELFF
TGTGCCACCAGTGACTCCGGGACCCTCACCGGGGAGCTGTTTTTT
>TRBV6-2/TRBV6-3|many|TRBD1|16|TRBJ1-1
CASSYWQDRPNTEAFF
TGTGCCAGCAGTTACTGGCAGGACAGGCCGAACACTGAAGCTTTCTTT
>TRBV28|many|-|16|TRBJ2-7
CASSSPSEGRRREQYF
TGTGCCAGCAGTTCCCCTTCGGAGGGTCGGCGACGAGAGCAGTACTTC
>TRBV5-1|many|-|15|TRBJ1-2
CASSLHRGESYGYTF
TGCGCCAGCAGCTTGCACCGGGGAGAGTCCTATGGCTACACCTTC
>TRBV28|many|-|13|TRBJ1-2
CASGSGTDYGYTF
TGTGCCAGCGGATCCGGGACCGACTATGGCTACACCTTC
>TRBV3-1|many|TRBD1|14|TRBJ1-4
CASSLTGGREKLFF
TGTGCCAGCAGCCTTACAGGGGGCCGCGAAAAACTGTTTTTT
>TRBV7-2|many|-|13|TRBJ1-1
CASSRQENTEAFF
TGTGCCAGCAGCCGACAGGAGAACACTGAAGCTTTCTTT
>TRBV7-3|many|-|15|TRBJ2-3
CASSLMAGSTDTQYF
TGTGCCAGCAGCTTAATGGCGGGGAGCACAGATACGCAGTATTTT
>TRBV4-2|many|-|16|TRBJ2-7
CASSQDFGTVSYEQYF
TGTGCCAGCAGCCAAGATTTCGGGACGGTCTCCTACGAGCAGTACTTC
>TRBV18|-|TRBD2|16|TRBJ2-3
CASSPRLAGAGDTQYF
TGTGCCAGCTCTCCTCGACTAGCGGGGGCCGGAGATACGCAGTATTTT
>TRBV7-9|many|-|14|TRBJ2-7
CASSPRRGSHEQYF
TGTGCCAGCAGCCCCCGGAGAGGGAGTCACGAGCAGTACTTC
>TRBV7-2|many|-|14|TRBJ1-2
CASSLAGTTHGYTF
TGTGCCAGCAGCTTAGCCGGGACAACACATGGCTACACCTTC
>TRBV10-3|many|-|13|TRBJ1-2
CALARGNNYGYTF
TGTGCCCTCGCGAGGGGCAATAACTATGGCTACACCTTC
>TRBV3-1|-|-|15|TRBJ2-5
CATSQGGGLPETQYF
TGTGCCACCAGCCAGGGGGGGGGACTACCAGAGACCCAGTACTTC